These 6 T cell receptor beta chains came from one sample sequenced in a study of identifying expanded T cells in peripheral blood. The assay was immunoSEQ multiplex PCR, and TCRdb's table has in-frame clones only and misses some. The sample includes 90,000 to 120,000 clones, 85% to 90% of them seen just once. Sequencing was done on a sample of blood. Receptors originate from a person aged 18 to 70 in good health.

V and J are TRBV2 and TRBJ1-2; no firm D call. Trimming left V 8 bases short and J 8 bases short, with 15 bases between. Germline assignment: CDR1 SNHLY and CDR2 FYNNEI. The CDR3 consists of 12 residues. CDR3 loop: CASLFLGKGYTF. The CDR3 DNA is TGTGCCAGCCTTTTCTTGGGTAAAGGCTACACCTTC.

This clone is a singleton in its sample. The chain combines TRBV27 with TRBJ1-2; possible D gene TRBD1, 6 bases. The V and J ends lost 3 bases and 0 bases respectively, with 11 bases between them. The CDR3 is 15 amino acids. Germline assignment: CDR1 MNHEY and CDR2 SMNVEV (reference sequence). In DNA, the CDR3 is TGTGCCAGCAGTTTGAAGGGGGAAGCTAACTATGGCTACACCTTC. It specifies CASSLKGEANYGYTF.

The V gene is TRBV4-1, the J gene TRBJ2-3; 9 bases match TRBD2. V trimming: 4 bases; J trimming: 5 bases; junction bases outside the gene matches: 10. CDR3 length: 16 residues. Germline V gives CDR1 MGHRA, CDR2 YSYEKL. This chain's CDR3 is CASSPNRAGGRDTQYF. In DNA form, the CDR3 reads TGCGCCAGCAGCCCAAACCGGGCGGGGGGGCGAGATACGCAGTATTTT.

The chain recombines TRBV4-3 with TRBJ2-7, with unresolved D. The CDR3 length is 13 residues. In germline, CDR1 is LGHNA, CDR2 YSLEER. V lost 1 base and J lost 5, with 9 bases in between. As DNA, the CDR3 is TGCGCCAGCAGCCAAGTTAAGGGAAACGAGCAGTACTTC. It encodes CASSQVKGNEQYF.

The rearrangement joins TRBV19 to TRBJ2-1, with D perhaps being TRBD1 or TRBD2 (6 bases each). Germline V gives CDR1 LNHDA, CDR2 SQIVND (reference sequence). V was shortened by 3 bases and J by 4 bases, with 13 bases between the two germline ends. CDR3 size: 15 residues. The CDR3 DNA sequence: TGTGCCAGTAGTATGGGTTCGGGGGCATACAATGAGCAGTTCTTC. This translates into CASSMGSGAYNEQFF.

V is TRBV9 and J is TRBJ2-5, with TRBD1 as a possible D gene (5 bases). The V and J ends lost 2 bases and 1 base respectively, with 15 bases between them. Germline V lookup: CDR1 SGDLS, CDR2 YYNGEE. CDR3 size: 16 residues. CDR3 loop: CASSVGLTASQETQYF. DNA of the CDR3: TGTGCCAGCAGCGTGGGGCTGACGGCCTCCCAAGAGACCCAGTACTTC.